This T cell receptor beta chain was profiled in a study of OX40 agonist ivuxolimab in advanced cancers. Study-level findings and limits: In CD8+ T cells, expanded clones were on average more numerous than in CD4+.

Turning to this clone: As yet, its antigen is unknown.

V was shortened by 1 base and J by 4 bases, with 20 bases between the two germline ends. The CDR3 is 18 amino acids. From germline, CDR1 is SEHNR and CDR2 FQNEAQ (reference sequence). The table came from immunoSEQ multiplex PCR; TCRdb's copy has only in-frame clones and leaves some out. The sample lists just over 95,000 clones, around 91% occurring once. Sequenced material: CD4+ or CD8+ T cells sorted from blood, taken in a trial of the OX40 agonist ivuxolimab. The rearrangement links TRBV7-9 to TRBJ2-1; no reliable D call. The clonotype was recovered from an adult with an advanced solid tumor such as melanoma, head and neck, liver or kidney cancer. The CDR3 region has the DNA TGTGCCAGCAGCTTAGGGGTTGGGGTTGAGCCCCGATACAATGAGCAGTTCTTC. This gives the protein CASSLGVGVEPRYNEQFF.